The clone carrying this T cell receptor (beta chain) was seen just once. This sample stems from a study of blood T cell repertoires in COVID-19. In the study overall: In each case, the material was cDNA or gDNA derived from T cells, B-cell-depleted T cells, or PBMCs.

This CDR3 is built from 11 residues. Looked up from germline, CDR1 is ENHRY and CDR2 is SYGVKD. V was pared by 8 bases and J by 8 bases, with 3 bases of the junction left unmatched. As handled by the study authors: Reference gene primer amplification in the assay estimated nucleated cell counts. Some clones are missing from TCRdb's copy, which holds only in-frame ones; the method was immunoSEQ multiplex PCR. The DNA gave D and trimming, while V, J and clone size come from that table. Of 150,000 to 200,000 clones in the sample, about four fifths were seen once. The rearrangement uses TRBV10-3 and TRBJ2-1; the match to TRBD2 covers 7 bases. The TCR sequence derives from a woman between 65 and 79 years old with COVID-19, enrolled during active disease. Sequencing was performed on peripheral blood. The CDR3 loop is CAIGREDEQFF. The CDR3 region has the DNA TGTGCCATCGGTCGGGAGGATGAGCAGTTCTTC.